Sequencing of this TCR beta chain was carried out in a study of OX40 agonist ivuxolimab in advanced cancers. At the level of the study: Participants, approximately 81% male, averaged about 59 years of age, ranging from 23 to 79.

On this clone: Its antigen remains unidentified.

Here immunoSEQ multiplex PCR was the method, and the copy in TCRdb shows in-frame clones only, minus some. The sample carries fewer than 50,000 clones, roughly 80% recorded once. The CDR3 extends over 15 amino acids. Germline loops: CDR1 MDHEN, CDR2 SYDVKM. The V end lost 2 bases, the J end lost 4 bases, and 12 bases lay between the germline ends. Study outcomes and limitations: Partial responders receiving 0.1-3.0 mg/kg showed among the lowest clonal expansion.

The chain uses TRBV28 and TRBJ2-1; D is perhaps TRBD2 (6 bases). The sample here was CD4+ or CD8+ T cells sorted from blood, taken in a trial of the OX40 agonist ivuxolimab. This clonotype was obtained from an adult with an advanced solid tumor such as melanoma, head and neck, liver or kidney cancer. In DNA, the CDR3 is TGTGCCAGCAGTTTAACCCGGGGACTGTACAATGAGCAGTTCTTC. Residues: CASSLTRGLYNEQFF.